The 18 T cell receptor beta chains below come from one sample, sequenced in a study of CD8 T cells in Susac syndrome. Reverse transcription used about 0.5 to 1 ug RNA and random hexamers. TCRdb ran MiXCR on the immunoSEQ multiplex PCR reads and lists one entry per CDR3 protein. The data show about 200,000 distinct CDR3 sequences, roughly 92% seen once. Material for sequencing was CD4+ T cells from PBMCs. Every receptor here comes from a human donor in good health.

The J gene is TRBJ2-1, the V gene TRBV15; 7 nucleotides agree with TRBD1. The CDR3 runs to 16 residues. Germline assignment: CDR1 LNHNV and CDR2 YYDKDF (reference sequence). V lost 5 bases to trimming and J lost 4 bases; unmatched junction nucleotides: 11. The CDR3 loop reads CATSSSGTAIYNEQFF. The CDR3 DNA is TGTGCCACCAGCTCATCTGGGACAGCGATATACAATGAGCAGTTCTTC.

The chain combines TRBV28 with TRBJ2-2; the D is unclear. This CDR3 spans 12 amino acids. The V end lost 3 bases, the J end lost 7 bases, and 6 bases lay between the germline ends. Germline CDR1 is MDHEN and CDR2 is SYDVKM. CDR3 in DNA: TGTGCCAGCAGTTTCCCCGGCGGGGAGCTGTTTTTT. It is translated as CASSFPGGELFF.

The chain is built from TRBV9 and TRBJ2-1, with D maybe TRBD1 (5 bases). Germline CDR1 and CDR2: SGDLS and YYNGEE. This CDR3 is built from 16 residues. Trimming took 5 bases from V and 6 from J, leaving 21 bases between them. Here the CDR3 reads CASSRIGARLGNEQFF. In nucleotides, the CDR3 is TGTGCCAGCAGTCGAATAGGGGCTAGACTCGGCAATGAGCAGTTCTTC. The variable domain in full, completed from reference TRBV9 and TRBJ2-1, reads DSGVTQTPKHLITATGQRVTLRCSPRSGDLSVYWYQQSLDQGLQFLIQYYNGEERAKGNILERFSAQQFPDLHSELNLSSLELGDSALYFCASSRIGARLGNEQFFGPGTRLTVL.

This clonotype was seen just once. V is TRBV7-3 and J is TRBJ2-5; 9 nucleotides match TRBD1. From germline, CDR1 is SGHTA and CDR2 FQGTGA. The CDR3 sequence is 15 residues long. Trimming cost V 0 bases and J 5 bases; bases outside gene matches: 4. CDR3 sequence (DNA): TGTGCCAGCAGCTTAACTGCCGGGACAGGGGAGACCCAGTACTTC. Encoded protein: CASSLTAGTGETQYF.

This rearrangement joins TRBV12-3 or TRBV12-4 to TRBJ1-3; a weak D match, TRBD1 (5 bases). The V and J ends lost 6 bases and 6 bases respectively, with 15 bases between them. The CDR3 is 14 residues long. CDR3 DNA: TGTGCCAGCAGAGGGGACGGTGCTGAAAACACCATATATTTT. Amino acids: CASRGDGAENTIYF.

This chain joins TRBV23-1 and TRBJ1-4; TRBD1 is a possible D gene (6 bases). TRBV23-1 is an ORF; its function is uncertain. This CDR3 comprises 16 residues. V was cut by 1 base and J by 8 bases, with 17 bases left in between. The CDR3 loop is CASSQFVPQGREKLFF. Here the CDR3 DNA reads TGCGCCAGCAGTCAATTCGTACCACAGGGTCGCGAAAAACTGTTTTTT.

The V gene is TRBV6-2 or TRBV6-3, the J gene TRBJ1-1, with TRBD1 matching over 7 bases. V lost 8 bases, J lost 0 bases, and 9 bases stayed unmatched. This CDR3 spans 15 amino acids. CDR1 is MNHEY and CDR2 is SVGEGT in the germline V gene. The CDR3 nucleotides are TGTGCCAGCCGCCCGGGACAGCGAATGAACACTGAAGCTTTCTTT. It encodes CASRPGQRMNTEAFF.

V usage is TRBV19 and J usage is TRBJ2-7; D is unclear. The CDR3 covers 13 residues. Germline assignment: CDR1 LNHDA and CDR2 SQIVND (reference sequence). Trimming took off 0 bases at V and 3 bases at J, with 6 bases between the two ends. CDR3 coding DNA: TGTGCCAGTAGTATAGAACAGTACTACGAGCAGTACTTC. Protein sequence: CASSIEQYYEQYF.

J is TRBJ1-2 and V is TRBV6-6, with 7 positions matching TRBD1. The trim removed 5 bases at V and 0 bases at J, leaving 6 bases unmatched. Germline CDR1 MNHNY, CDR2 SVGAGI (reference sequence). The CDR3 has 15 residues. This CDR3 reads CASSPTGLTNYGYTF. The CDR3, as DNA: TGTGCCAGCAGTCCGACAGGGCTAACTAACTATGGCTACACCTTC.

This chain joins TRBV30 and TRBJ1-6, with no clear D. Germline V gene data show CDR1 as GTSNPN and CDR2 as SVGIG (reference sequence). CDR3 size: 17 residues. Trimming stripped 4 bases from V and 9 bases from J, with 25 bases between. Written as DNA, the CDR3 is TGTGCCTGGACGCTATCTACCGGGCCCATAGGAACTTCACCCCTCCACTTT. Amino acids: CAWTLSTGPIGTSPLHF.

This chain joins TRBV11-1 and TRBJ1-1; 10 bases agree with TRBD1. The trim removed 4 bases at V and 3 bases at J, leaving 5 bases unmatched. This CDR3 spans 15 amino acids. The germline gives CDR1 SGHAT, CDR2 FQDESV (reference sequence). The CDR3 loop reads CASSWDRGRDTEAFF. The CDR3 DNA reads TGTGCCAGCAGCTGGGACAGGGGCCGAGACACTGAAGCTTTCTTT.

The chain couples TRBV20-1 to TRBJ2-7; 7 bases line up with TRBD2. CDR3 length: 14 amino acids. Germline CDR1 reads DFQATT; CDR2 reads SNEGSKA (reference sequence). J lost 3 bases, V lost 0 bases, and 5 bases had no gene match. The CDR3 coding sequence is TGCAGTGCTAGAGAATTTGGGGGGGACTACGAGCAGTACTTC. Translation: CSAREFGGDYEQYF.

The V gene is TRBV7-2, the J gene TRBJ2-5, with TRBD1 as a possible D gene (6 bases). The CDR3 consists of 11 residues. CDR1 SGHTA and CDR2 FQGNSA come from the germline V gene. The V end was cut by 3 bases, the J end by 10 bases, with 9 bases between. The CDR3 nucleotides are TGTGCCAGCAGCTTTGGGGGCCTCCAGTACTTC. Its translation: CASSFGGLQYF.

The chain carries TRBV27 and TRBJ2-2; D gene ambiguous. Germline V gene sequence: CDR1 MNHEY, CDR2 SMNVEV (reference sequence). The CDR3 runs 14 residues. V lost 5 bases to trimming and J lost 6 bases, with 13 bases between them. The CDR3 loop is CASSHPRLAGELFF. The CDR3 region has the DNA TGTGCCAGCAGTCACCCCCGGTTGGCCGGGGAGCTGTTTTTT.

The chain employs TRBV19 and TRBJ1-2; tentatively, D is TRBD1 (5 bases). V was pared by 5 bases and J by 2 bases, with 9 bases between. The germline CDR1 and CDR2 sequences are LNHDA and SQIVND (reference sequence). CDR3 length: 13 amino acids. CDR3 sequence (DNA): TGTGCCAGTAGTTCCGGGACCAACTATGGCTACACCTTC. This gives the protein CASSSGTNYGYTF.

The V and J genes are TRBV7-8 and TRBJ2-5, with 11 bases matching TRBD2. The V gene's germline CDR1 is SGHVS and CDR2 FQNEAQ. This CDR3 contains 16 residues. The trim removed 5 bases at V and 5 bases at J, leaving 10 bases unmatched. In DNA form, the CDR3 reads TGTGCCAGCAGCGCTCTTAGCGGGGGGGCCGGGGAGACCCAGTACTTC. Translating it yields CASSALSGGAGETQYF.

This clonotype turned up a few times. The genes are TRBV6-1 and TRBJ2-4; 7 bases fit TRBD1. After removal of 11 bases from V and 4 bases from J, the junction contained 8 bases not matched to a gene. The CDR3 consists of 13 residues. Germline assignment: CDR1 MNHNS and CDR2 SASEGT. CDR3: CASRGPRKNIQYF. The CDR3 DNA reads TGTGCCTCGAGGGGGCCCCGGAAAAACATTCAGTACTTC.

The chain recombines TRBV19 with TRBJ1-1; 8 positions agree with TRBD1. This CDR3 spans 15 amino acids. Germline-derived CDR1 and CDR2 are LNHDA and SQIVND (reference sequence). The junction had 9 bases not matched to a gene; V was cut back by 5 bases and J by 4 bases. CDR3 nucleotide sequence: TGTGCCAGTAGTTGGGCCAGGACAGGGACCACTGAAGCTTTCTTT. Residues: CASSWARTGTTEAFF.